The 4 T cell receptor beta chains reported below all come from one sample, sequenced in a study of T cell changes during pregnancy in multiple sclerosis. The method was immunoSEQ multiplex PCR; TCRdb's version includes in-frame clones alone and lacks a portion of them. The table has just under 65,000 clones, around 90% seen once. The sample was peripheral blood, taken in the second trimester of pregnancy. These receptors originate from a female donor in good health, enrolled as a control in a pregnancy study.

V usage is TRBV10-2 and J usage is TRBJ1-6, with 10 bases lining up with TRBD1. From germline, CDR1 is WSHSY and CDR2 SAAADI. The CDR3 has 13 amino acids. Trimming took 9 bases from V and 7 from J; bases not matched to a gene: 3. The CDR3 coding sequence is TGCGCCAGGTCGACAGGGGGCAATTCACCCCTCCACTTT. It specifies CARSTGGNSPLHF.

Sample share makes this clone medium-sized. CDR3 bases: TGTGCCAGTAGTATTTCAGGACAGGGGGCATCCTACGAGCAGTACTTC. Its translation is CASSISGQGASYEQYF. The rearrangement uses TRBV19 and TRBJ2-7, with TRBD1 matching 11 bases. Germline V CDR1 and CDR2: LNHDA, SQIVND (reference sequence). This CDR3 spans 16 amino acids. Trimming at V came to 3 bases and at J to 1 base, leaving 5 bases not matched to a gene.

V and J are TRBV7-8 and TRBJ2-2, with D unclear. This CDR3 comprises 13 residues. Looked up from germline, CDR1 is SGHVS and CDR2 is FQNEAQ. The V end was cut by 4 bases, the J end by 7 bases, with 10 bases between. This CDR3 is CASSSSTNGELFF. CDR3 in DNA: TGTGCCAGCAGCTCGTCCACTAACGGGGAGCTGTTTTTT.

The V gene is TRBV5-1, the J gene TRBJ1-5; tentative D call: TRBD1 (5 bases). Deletions cut 0 bases from V and 5 bases from J, with 12 bases between. Germline V gene lookup returns CDR1 SGHRS and CDR2 YFSETQ. The CDR3 loop spans 15 amino acids. CDR3 bases: TGCGCCAGCAGCTTGGCGGGGGAGGCCTATCAGCCCCAGCATTTT. Protein: CASSLAGEAYQPQHF.